A single T cell receptor beta chain is shown here with its context. This clone was found a few times. The antigen it binds to is not known. No much larger clone exists at a distance of one base, and base qualities are not known. For CDR1 and CDR2, the germline V gene (reference sequence) lists LNHNV and YYDKDF. Trimmed from V: 3 bases; trimmed from J: 5 bases; junction bases lacking a gene match: 7. Counted from cysteine to phenylalanine, this CDR3 has 16 amino acids. Only the CDR3 DNA stays, 48 bases, in frame from base 1. The cohort was made up of approximately 670 healthy bone marrow donors. At the time of sampling, all cohort members were nominally healthy, though unrecorded immune exposures were likely present. The donor tested CMV seropositive and was one of the 289 seropositive cohort members. Each donor provided a peripheral blood sample, and peripheral blood mononuclear cells were used for TCR beta sequencing. The Qiagen DNeasy Blood Extraction Kit was used to extract genomic DNA from the blood cell samples.

The receptor library was made with the immunoSEQ multiplex PCR assay. For the multiplex PCR, a mixture combining 60 forward primers for TCR Vbeta segments and 13 reverse primers for TCR Jbeta segments was used. Amplification of the CDR3 region of rearranged TCR beta genes was performed with a multiplex PCR assay on genomic DNA. The Illumina HiSeq System was used to sequence the amplified TCR beta libraries as 87-base-pair reads. The study's own analysis went as follows. A later analysis tallied about 77 million unique TCR beta chains across the 666 repertoires, and some 10 million of those chains were shared by two or more donors. To remove PCR and sequencing errors, raw reads were error-corrected and collapsed into unique sequences using a nearest-neighbor algorithm that merged closely related sequences. Alignment of CDR3 sequences to IMGT reference sequences was used to assign V, D and J gene segments. For a sequence to be retained, a match of at least six nucleotides to both a V gene segment and a J gene segment was required. Rearrangements were classified as productive when the CDR3 lacked stop codons and remained in frame with V and J, and all other rearrangements were classified as non-productive. CDR3 was defined by IMGT convention, running from the second conserved V-encoded cysteine to the conserved J-encoded phenylalanine. In an earlier analysis of more than 550 of the donors, sequences lacking an unambiguous match to a single V gene segment were excluded. An earlier analysis of a few hundred of the donors called V segments functional above 56.7% productive rearrangements and segregating when the between-donor standard deviation exceeded 5%. A statistical classification framework was developed to diagnose cytomegalovirus status using the catalog of TCR beta chain sequences. V and J gene assignment, in a later analysis, came from comparing TCR nucleotide sequences with IMGT/GENE-DB human TR gene sequences. The TCRdist pipeline was used in a later analysis to assign CDR3 sequences and most-parsimonious VDJ recombination scenarios. A later analysis defined each TCR beta chain by its CDR3 amino acid sequence plus V-gene family, and excluded reads lacking a unique V-gene family. In a later analysis, around 650 highly shared, low-generation-probability nucleotide sequences were removed to address suspected cross-contamination and a sequencing artifact. In a later analysis, a clonal expansion index was calculated for each public chain from normalized within-repertoire ranks of inferred template counts. A later analysis computed generation probabilities with a VDJ recombination model fitted to out-of-frame rearrangements, and checked the results against IGoR. In a later analysis, hypergeometric tests were used to score TCR-TCR, TCR-HLA and TCR-CMV co-occurrence, with a repertoire-size bias correction applied to TCR pairs. A later analysis estimated false discovery rates by permuting HLA or CMV assignments 20 times. In a later analysis, co-occurring TCRs were grouped using DBSCAN, and TCRdist sequence similarity was added for clustering within HLA-allele-positive subsets. For co-occurrence clustering, repertoires with fewer than 30,000 or more than 120,000 public chains were excluded, along with roughly 5 repertoires with anomalous nucleotide sharing. TCRdb's version of the immuneACCESS table is confined to in-frame rearrangements and falls short of the full clone set. An unresolved V gene accounts for under half of the shortfall where checked; the remainder is of unknown origin. The DNA was the basis for D and trimming; V, J and clone size are from that table. This sample gives 150,000 to 200,000 clones in total; roughly 87% of them show up just once. The ten most abundant clones make up about 3.8% of the sample.

The entry originates in a study of cytomegalovirus exposure and HLA in healthy donors (TCRdb year 2017). Notes on the research overall: According to an earlier analysis of 587 of the donors, about 190 million T cells yielded 117 million unique TCR beta sequences and approximately 300 Gb of sequence data. HLA typing included class I and class II loci at four-digit resolution. Along with the approximately 600-subject first cohort, a separate validation cohort of more than 90 different subjects was used. Several DR-DQ haplotypes were handled as single units for association and clustering because linkage in the cohort was strong. The study profiled the T cell repertoires of 500 to 800 subjects by immunosequencing and related them to cytomegalovirus serostatus. On average, around 240,000 unique TCR beta nucleotide sequences were sequenced per donor among about 400 genotyped donors of the cohort, with 15% to 20% of those sequences being non-productive. Every discovery cohort repertoire had been produced on one sequencing platform. The number of donors typed differed by locus, with 629-630 for A, B, C, DRB1 and DQB1, roughly 520 for DQA1, some 570 for DPA1, and some 440 for DPB1. The genetic ancestry cluster associated with self-reported Caucasian donors included about 81% of the 350 to 500 genotyped donors. To predict cytomegalovirus infection status, the study brought together high-throughput TCR immunosequencing, statistical association of individual TCRs with disease status, and machine learning. Donor age, sex, ethnicity and CMV serostatus were collected together with the repertoire data. An earlier analysis of several hundred of the donors applied high-throughput TCR beta sequencing to assess whether each TCR beta V gene segment acted as functional or pseudogenic. To study patterns of TCR occurrence, a later analysis re-analyzed previously published TCR beta repertoires from just over 650 donors and added high-resolution HLA genotyping. Rather than drawing on any new phenotypic data, the later analysis identified candidate immune exposures from TCR beta sequences and the way those sequences occurred across donors. A later genetic analysis took genome-wide SNP genotypes for about three fifths of the roughly 670 donors and used that subset as a discovery cohort. The aim of the study was to test whether cataloging public T cell receptors could identify signatures of past pathogen exposure. Roughly 320 gigabases of sequencing data and approximately 91 million unique TCR sequences made up an early release that covered several hundred HLA-typed donors. What the study reported, not specific to this receptor: A group of highly shared sequence variants was considered likely to be a technical artifact of the sequencing pipeline. Compared with the approximately 720-donor mean, donors in an Asian-associated ancestry cluster had fewer N-insertions in productive TCRs, according to a later genetic analysis. An association between a missense DCLRE1C variant and V-gene and J-gene trimming of TCR beta chains was found in a later genetic analysis and replicated in an independent cohort. An earlier analysis of 587 of the donors showed that most TCR beta V segments appeared in productive rearrangements either about 87% or about 30% of the time, which broadly matched IMGT annotations. In both the original and validation cohorts, the classifier was reported to diagnose cytomegalovirus status with high specificity and sensitivity. The only immune exposure information available for the cohort was CMV serostatus. Linkage disequilibrium might explain the correlated functional status among segregating V segments, but an unknown experimental factor could not be excluded. Some IMGT-functional V segments, including TRBV6-2 and TRBV6-3, could not be told apart with the 87-base-pair reads, so those segments were excluded. This cohort had only TCR beta chains sequenced, and the lack of alpha or paired-chain data limited which features could be detected. Assigning TCR associations to individual alleles was difficult when HLA alleles, especially DR and DQ, strongly co-occurred. Compared with equally common non-associated chains, HLA-associated TCR beta chains in a later analysis were more clonally expanded and had lower generation probabilities. In a later analysis, the rate of TCR association differed among HLA loci, with DRB1 alleles having the most associated TCRs and HLA-C alleles having the fewest. A later analysis associated about 18,000 TCR beta sequences with specific HLA alleles at a false discovery rate of 0.05. Three of the identified cytomegalovirus-associated TCR beta chains were confirmed in vitro to be specific for cytomegalovirus antigens. About 17 rarely observed V segments, including chromosome 9 orphons, were excluded from the earlier analysis of some 590 of the donors because counts were too low. While some public TCRs were present in many individuals, most TCR sequences turned up only very rarely across donors. In a later analysis, most CMV-associated TCR beta chains were found to appear HLA-restricted, with HLA associations seemingly driven largely by CMV exposure. Roughly uniform sequencing depth across donors was assumed in presence/absence analyses, although this assumption may not hold. It was suggested by the authors that the approach could potentially be generalized to other disease states and immunological phenotypes. A total of 150 to 200 TCR beta chains were listed by the study as associated with cytomegalovirus. HLA typing was unavailable for some donors at each locus, so association tests used only the typed subset. According to a later analysis, parvovirus B19, influenza, CMV and Epstein-Barr virus appeared linked to several top co-occurrence clusters. A further reported finding was that TCR beta sequences accurately predicted the HLA-A and HLA-B alleles for most subjects in the first cohort.

Material: PBMCs. This sequence was found in a man aged 45-65 years in good health and CMV-seropositive. The sequence links TRBV15 to TRBJ2-2; 9 bases in the middle match TRBD1. The nucleotides read TGTGCCACCAGCAGCCTCGACAGGGGGGTAACCGGGGAGCTGTTTTTT. Translated, it gives CATSSLDRGVTGELFF.